Listed below are T cell receptor beta chains from one sample, sequenced in a study of shared clonotypes between healthy human individuals. Sequencing used immunoSEQ multiplex PCR; TCRdb keeps in-frame clones, though not all of them. Of under 700,000 clones listed, 85% to 95% are singletons. The sequenced sample was naive CD8+ T cells sorted from blood. All receptors derive from a woman aged 25 to 39 in good health. Both conserved end residues are part of each CDR3. The order of the fields is J gene, clone size, D gene, V gene, CDR3 DNA, CDR3 protein. The D gene is left open where the match is weak. Clone size appears in some rows only: once, few, many, or a class for an expanded clone.

j_gene: TRBJ2-1
abundance: .
d_gene: TRBD2
v_gene: TRBV6-5
CDR3nt: TGTGCCAGCAGTCCGGGACTAGCTAACAATGAGCAGTTCTTC
CDR3aa: CASSPGLANNEQFF

j_gene: TRBJ2-7
abundance: .
d_gene: TRBD2
v_gene: TRBV5-6
CDR3nt: TGTGCCAGCAGCTCCGGGACTAGCGGGAGGTCACCCTACGAGCAGTACTTC
CDR3aa: CASSSGTSGRSPYEQYF

j_gene: TRBJ2-3
abundance: .
d_gene: TRBD1
v_gene: TRBV27
CDR3nt: TGTGCCAGCAGTTTGCCCCCCCGGACAGGGATATATACGCAGTATTTT
CDR3aa: CASSLPPRTGIYTQYF

j_gene: TRBJ2-7
abundance: once
d_gene: .
v_gene: TRBV13
CDR3nt: TGTGCCAGCAGCTTACGGCTAGCTTCCTACGAGCAGTACTTC
CDR3aa: CASSLRLASYEQYF

j_gene: TRBJ1-2
abundance: once
d_gene: TRBD1
v_gene: TRBV4-1
CDR3nt: TGCGCCAGCAGCCACCCCGTGACAGGGGTTAACTATGGCTACACCTTC
CDR3aa: CASSHPVTGVNYGYTF

j_gene: TRBJ1-5
abundance: .
d_gene: TRBD1
v_gene: TRBV28
CDR3nt: TGTGCCAGCAGTTTTAGGGACAGCCATCAGCCCCAGCATTTT
CDR3aa: CASSFRDSHQPQHF

j_gene: TRBJ2-1
abundance: .
d_gene: TRBD2
v_gene: TRBV4-1
CDR3nt: TGCGCCAGCAGCCACCCCGGACTAGCGGGAGGGGGTTACAATGAGCAGTTCTTC
CDR3aa: CASSHPGLAGGGYNEQFF

j_gene: TRBJ2-7
abundance: .
d_gene: TRBD2
v_gene: TRBV27
CDR3nt: TGTGCCAGCGGAGCGGGAGGGCCCTACGAGCAGTACTTC
CDR3aa: CASGAGGPYEQYF

j_gene: TRBJ1-6
abundance: .
d_gene: .
v_gene: TRBV7-8
CDR3nt: TGTGCCAGCAGCTTAGAAGGGTTGCGATCACCCCTCCACTTT
CDR3aa: CASSLEGLRSPLHF

j_gene: TRBJ2-7
abundance: few
d_gene: .
v_gene: TRBV6-1
CDR3nt: TGTGCCAGCAGTGAAGCTGGACAGATCTACGAGCAGTACTTC
CDR3aa: CASSEAGQIYEQYF

j_gene: TRBJ2-7
abundance: .
d_gene: TRBD1
v_gene: TRBV2
CDR3nt: TGTGCCAGCACCTCCGGGACAGGGGAAGTTGGGCAGTACTTC
CDR3aa: CASTSGTGEVGQYF

j_gene: TRBJ2-7
abundance: .
d_gene: .
v_gene: TRBV2
CDR3nt: TGTGCCAGCAGTACCGCCGGTTACGAGCAGTACTTC
CDR3aa: CASSTAGYEQYF

j_gene: TRBJ2-2
abundance: .
d_gene: .
v_gene: TRBV13
CDR3nt: TGTGCCAGCAGCTTAGGGACGTCCACCGGGGAGCTGTTTTTT
CDR3aa: CASSLGTSTGELFF

j_gene: TRBJ1-1
abundance: .
d_gene: .
v_gene: TRBV10-2
CDR3nt: TGCGCCAGCGAGGGGGGCACTGAAGCTTTCTTT
CDR3aa: CASEGGTEAFF

j_gene: TRBJ2-3
abundance: .
d_gene: .
v_gene: TRBV27
CDR3nt: TGTGCCGGTATATCGGTTGGAGGGACGTCTACGCAGTATTTT
CDR3aa: CAGISVGGTSTQYF

j_gene: TRBJ2-2
abundance: .
d_gene: TRBD2
v_gene: TRBV9
CDR3nt: TGTGCCAGCAGCGGGACTAGCGGGAGGGGATATGCCGGGGAGCTGTTTTTT
CDR3aa: CASSGTSGRGYAGELFF

j_gene: TRBJ1-2
abundance: .
d_gene: .
v_gene: TRBV10-3
CDR3nt: TGTGCCATCAGTGAGTCAAGGGCCGGGGATTATGGCTACACCTTC
CDR3aa: CAISESRAGDYGYTF

j_gene: TRBJ2-5
abundance: .
d_gene: .
v_gene: TRBV6-7
CDR3nt: TGTGCCAGCAGCCGCGGACGGCCGCAAGAGACCCAGTACTTC
CDR3aa: CASSRGRPQETQYF

j_gene: TRBJ1-3
abundance: .
d_gene: .
v_gene: TRBV9
CDR3nt: TGTGCCAGCAGCGTCTTGCACTCTGGAAACACCATATATTTT
CDR3aa: CASSVLHSGNTIYF

j_gene: TRBJ1-1
abundance: .
d_gene: .
v_gene: TRBV27
CDR3nt: TGTGCCAGCAGTTCGGGGGCAGGGATCGGCACTGAAGCTTTCTTT
CDR3aa: CASSSGAGIGTEAFF

j_gene: TRBJ2-7
abundance: .
d_gene: TRBD2
v_gene: TRBV5-4
CDR3nt: TGTGCCAGCAGCTTGGGTTCCTTTAGCGGGAGGGCCCACGAGCAGTACTTC
CDR3aa: CASSLGSFSGRAHEQYF

j_gene: TRBJ1-5
abundance: .
d_gene: .
v_gene: TRBV7-9
CDR3nt: TGTGCCAGCAGCAGGGACGGTAGCAATCAGCCCCAGCATTTT
CDR3aa: CASSRDGSNQPQHF

j_gene: TRBJ2-7
abundance: .
d_gene: TRBD2
v_gene: TRBV28
CDR3nt: TGTGCCAGCTCTTTAGCGGGAGAAGGGTACGAGCAGTACTTC
CDR3aa: CASSLAGEGYEQYF

j_gene: TRBJ2-1
abundance: .
d_gene: .
v_gene: TRBV5-6
CDR3nt: TGTGCCAGCAGCTTGGGTGATATGGAGCAGTTCTTC
CDR3aa: CASSLGDMEQFF

j_gene: TRBJ1-2
abundance: .
d_gene: TRBD1
v_gene: TRBV28
CDR3nt: TGTGCCAGCAGTTTCCGGACAGGGGACGGCTACACCTTC
CDR3aa: CASSFRTGDGYTF

j_gene: TRBJ2-4
abundance: .
d_gene: .
v_gene: TRBV2
CDR3nt: TGTGCCAGATCTCAGGGTCTGGAAAACATTCAGTACTTC
CDR3aa: CARSQGLENIQYF

j_gene: TRBJ2-3
abundance: .
d_gene: .
v_gene: TRBV7-7
CDR3nt: TGTGCCAGCAGCTTAGGGTACTCTAATCGACCAGATACGCAGTATTTT
CDR3aa: CASSLGYSNRPDTQYF

j_gene: TRBJ2-7
abundance: .
d_gene: TRBD2
v_gene: TRBV7-8
CDR3nt: TGTGCCAGCAGCTCCCGGGCGGGGGGAGACTACGAGCAGTACTTC
CDR3aa: CASSSRAGGDYEQYF

j_gene: TRBJ1-5
abundance: .
d_gene: .
v_gene: TRBV28
CDR3nt: TGTGCCAGCAGGGTCCGGGATAGCAATCAGCCCCAGCATTTT
CDR3aa: CASRVRDSNQPQHF

j_gene: TRBJ2-7
abundance: .
d_gene: .
v_gene: TRBV6-5
CDR3nt: TGTGCCAGCAGTCCGTCTTGGCCGAGCTCCTACGAGCAGTACTTC
CDR3aa: CASSPSWPSSYEQYF

j_gene: TRBJ2-7
abundance: .
d_gene: TRBD2
v_gene: TRBV30
CDR3nt: TGTGCCTGGAGTAGCGGGAGTTTCTACGAGCAGTACTTC
CDR3aa: CAWSSGSFYEQYF

j_gene: TRBJ1-1
abundance: .
d_gene: .
v_gene: TRBV4-2
CDR3nt: TGTGCCAGCAGCCAAGAGGGGTCTGAAGCTTTCTTT
CDR3aa: CASSQEGSEAFF